The 14 T cell receptor beta chains below all came from one sample that was sequenced in a study of blood T cell repertoires in COVID-19. TCRdb keeps only in-frame clones here, not all; method: immunoSEQ multiplex PCR. Counted here are roughly 150,000 clones, more than 70% occurring once; the ten biggest clones make up approximately 2.1%. Sequencing was carried out using peripheral blood. These receptors originate from a man aged 45-60 years who had recovered from COVID-19.

CDR3 in amino acids: CASSVVPTGATYEQYF. The CDR3 coding sequence is TGTGCCAGCAGCGTAGTTCCGACAGGGGCGACCTACGAGCAGTACTTC. The J gene is TRBJ2-7, the V gene TRBV9, with 8 bases fitting TRBD1. The CDR3 extends over 16 amino acids. After removal of 0 bases from V and 2 bases from J, the junction contained 7 bases not matched to a gene. Per the germline V gene, CDR1 is SGDLS and CDR2 is YYNGEE.

The gene calls are TRBV7-6 and TRBJ1-2; no clear D gene. The CDR3 has 14 residues. V was cut by 5 bases and J by 1 base, with 11 bases left in between. The germline CDR1 and CDR2 sequences are SGHVS and FNYEAQ. CDR3 protein: CASSPTDLNYGYTF. The DNA for the CDR3 is TGTGCCAGCAGCCCCACAGACCTTAACTATGGCTACACCTTC.

The rearrangement links TRBV12-5 to TRBJ1-1; 8 bases map to TRBD1. The CDR3 spans 14 residues. CDR1 LGHNT and CDR2 FRNRAP come from the germline V gene. The ends lost 2 bases at V and 4 bases at J; junction bases unmatched: 3. The chain's CDR3 is CASGLQGATTEAFF. The CDR3, as DNA: TGTGCTAGTGGTTTGCAGGGGGCTACCACTGAAGCTTTCTTT.

The chain carries TRBV25-1 and TRBJ1-6, with 7 positions matching TRBD1. CDR3 length equals 15 residues. V was clipped by 5 bases and J by 7 bases; unmatched bases: 8. The germline V gene encodes CDR1 MGHDK and CDR2 SYGVNS. The CDR3 region has the DNA TGTGCCAGCAGTTTTTCCGGGACAGCCAATTCACCCCTCCACTTT. Its protein product is CASSFSGTANSPLHF. Using reference TRBV25-1 and TRBJ1-6 for the parts outside the CDR3, the full variable domain is EADIYQTPRYLVIGTGKKITLECSQTMGHDKMYWYQQDPGMELHLIHYSYGVNSTEKGDLSSESTVSRIRTEHFPLTLESARPSHTSQYLCASSFSGTANSPLHFGNGTRLTVT.

The V gene is TRBV5-1, the J gene TRBJ2-3; TRBD2 aligns across 14 bases. The CDR3 runs to 17 residues. The germline gives CDR1 SGHRS, CDR2 YFSETQ. V trimming: 4 bases; J trimming: 4 bases; junction bases outside the gene matches: 8. The CDR3 coding sequence is TGCGCCAGCAGCCCGGGGGGGACTAGCGGGAGATCAGATACGCAGTATTTT. Translating it yields CASSPGGTSGRSDTQYF.

The chain uses TRBV27 and TRBJ2-1, with TRBD2 matching 14 bases. Germline CDR1 and CDR2: MNHEY and SMNVEV (reference sequence). V was clipped by 5 bases and J by 10 bases; unmatched bases: 10. The CDR3 runs to 16 residues. In nucleotides, the CDR3 is TGTGCCAGCAGTCACCGACTAGCGGGGGGGCCGAAAGAGCAGTTCTTC. Residues: CASSHRLAGGPKEQFF.

The V call is TRBV6-5, the J call TRBJ2-1; TRBD2 might be the D (6 bases). The CDR3 is 12 residues long. Germline V gives CDR1 MNHEY, CDR2 SVGAGI. Trimming removed 3 bases from V and 9 bases from J, with 9 bases in between. The CDR3 DNA sequence: TGTGCCAGCAGTTATAGCGGTGGTGAGCAGTTCTTC. Protein sequence: CASSYSGGEQFF.

This clone has a single count. This chain joins TRBV18 and TRBJ2-2, with D tentatively TRBD1 (5 bases). Deletions cut 6 bases from V and 7 bases from J, with 12 bases between. CDR1 and CDR2 from the germline V gene are KGHSH and LQKENI. This CDR3 region has 13 residues. The CDR3 coding sequence is TGTGCCAGCTCGGAACAGGAACACGGGGAGCTGTTTTTT. Amino acids: CASSEQEHGELFF.

The genes are TRBV12-5 and TRBJ2-3, with D possibly being TRBD1 (6 bases). The CDR3 consists of 14 residues. The V end was cut by 1 base, the J end by 3 bases, with 8 bases between. CDR1 and CDR2 (germline): LGHNT, FRNRAP. CDR3: CASGLGTETDTQYF. The CDR3 nucleotides are TGTGCTAGTGGTTTGGGGACAGAGACAGATACGCAGTATTTT.

The J gene is TRBJ1-4, the V gene TRBV7-3; D unclear. This CDR3 comprises 16 residues. Germline assignment: CDR1 SGHTA and CDR2 FQGTGA. Trimming removed 4 bases at V and 0 bases at J, with 12 bases between. The CDR3 DNA reads as TGTGCCAGCAGCTCCTTGAGGTATGCAACTAATGAAAAACTGTTTTTT. Encoded protein: CASSSLRYATNEKLFF.

The chain carries TRBV5-1 and TRBJ1-6, with D possibly being TRBD1 (6 bases). V was trimmed by 0 bases and J by 0 bases, leaving 22 bases between them. The CDR3 extends over 21 amino acids. Germline V gene sequence: CDR1 SGHRS, CDR2 YFSETQ. This CDR3 reads CASSLDWQRGGRSSYNSPLHF. The CDR3 DNA follows: TGCGCCAGCAGCTTGGATTGGCAGCGAGGGGGACGGAGCTCCTATAATTCACCCCTCCACTTT. Looking up the rest from reference TRBV5-1 and TRBJ1-6 gives the full variable domain: KAGVTQTPRYLIKTRGQQVTLSCSPISGHRSVSWYQQTPGQGLQFLFEYFSETQRNKGNFPGRFSGRQFSNSRSEMNVSTLELGDSALYLCASSLDWQRGGRSSYNSPLHFGNGTRLTVT.

The rearrangement uses TRBV27 and TRBJ2-3; 8 nucleotides agree with TRBD2. In germline, CDR1 is MNHEY, CDR2 SMNVEV (reference sequence). The V segment lost 4 bases and the J segment 2 bases; nucleotides outside the gene matches: 14. The CDR3 is 18 residues long. The CDR3, as DNA: TGTGCCAGCAGTTCCCCCTCCTCAAGCGGGAGTCCCACAGATACGCAGTATTTT. This sequence encodes CASSSPSSSGSPTDTQYF.

The chain uses TRBV30 and TRBJ2-3; D might be TRBD2 (6 bases). Per the germline V gene, CDR1 is GTSNPN and CDR2 is SVGIG (reference sequence). The V gene lost 8 bases and the J gene lost 2 bases, with 14 bases spanning the gap. The CDR3 length is 13 residues. In DNA form, the CDR3 reads TGTGCCACCCGACTAGACAACACAGATACGCAGTATTTT. Translated, it gives CATRLDNTDTQYF.

The CDR3 spells CASSQGSSINAGELFF. The CDR3 DNA reads TGCGCCAGCAGCCAAGGGTCTAGTATCAATGCCGGGGAGCTGTTTTTT. The rearrangement links TRBV4-3 to TRBJ2-2; D is ambiguous. Germline V gene sequence: CDR1 LGHNA, CDR2 YSLEER. The CDR3 covers 16 residues. The germline V and J ends were trimmed by 1 base and 6 bases, with 15 bases remaining between them.